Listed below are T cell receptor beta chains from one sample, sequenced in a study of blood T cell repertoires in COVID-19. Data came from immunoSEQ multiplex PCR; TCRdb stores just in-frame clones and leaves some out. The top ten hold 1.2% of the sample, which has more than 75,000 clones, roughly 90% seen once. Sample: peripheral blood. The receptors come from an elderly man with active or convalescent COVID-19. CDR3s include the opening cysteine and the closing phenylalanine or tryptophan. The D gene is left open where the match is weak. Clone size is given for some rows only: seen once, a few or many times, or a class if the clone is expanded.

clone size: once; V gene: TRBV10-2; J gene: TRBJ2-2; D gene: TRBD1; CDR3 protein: CASSEMGQGKDVGELFF; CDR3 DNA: TGCGCCAGCAGTGAGATGGGACAGGGAAAAGACGTCGGGGAGCTGTTTTTT
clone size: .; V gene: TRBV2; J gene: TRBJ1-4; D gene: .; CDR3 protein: CASSVTAGLLEKLFF; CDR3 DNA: TGTGCCAGCAGTGTAACGGCAGGGCTACTTGAAAAACTGTTTTTT
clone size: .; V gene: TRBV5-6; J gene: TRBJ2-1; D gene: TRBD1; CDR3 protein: CASSLGAGTGDLGQFF; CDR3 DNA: TGTGCCAGCAGCTTGGGTGCTGGGACAGGGGATCTAGGGCAGTTCTTC
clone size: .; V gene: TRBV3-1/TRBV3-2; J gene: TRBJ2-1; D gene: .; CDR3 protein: CASSRETSINEQFF; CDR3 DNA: TGTGCCAGCAGCAGGGAAACTAGTATAAATGAGCAGTTCTTC
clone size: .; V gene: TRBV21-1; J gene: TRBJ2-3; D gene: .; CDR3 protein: CASSKWDRGPFSTDTQYF; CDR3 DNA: TGTGCCAGCAGCAAATGGGACAGGGGACCTTTTAGCACAGATACGCAGTATTTT
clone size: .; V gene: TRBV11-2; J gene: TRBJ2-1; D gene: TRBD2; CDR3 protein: CASSLGIAGGRVRYNEQFF; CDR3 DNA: TGTGCCAGCAGCTTAGGAATAGCGGGAGGGAGAGTTCGCTACAATGAGCAGTTCTTC
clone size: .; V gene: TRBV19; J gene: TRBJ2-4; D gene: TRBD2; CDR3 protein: CASSIGGSQLISAKNIQYF; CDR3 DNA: TGTGCCAGTAGTATAGGCGGGAGTCAATTGATTTCGGCCAAAAACATTCAGTACTTC
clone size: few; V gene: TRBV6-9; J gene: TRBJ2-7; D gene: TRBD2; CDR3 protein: CASRRTSGKTYEQYF; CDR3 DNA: TGTGCCAGCAGGCGGACTAGCGGGAAGACCTACGAGCAGTACTTC
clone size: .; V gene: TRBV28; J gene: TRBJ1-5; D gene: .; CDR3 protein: CASSLSYQPQHF; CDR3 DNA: TGTGCCAGCAGTTTATCCTATCAGCCCCAGCATTTT
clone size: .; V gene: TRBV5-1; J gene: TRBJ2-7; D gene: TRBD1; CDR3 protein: CASSRDRGNYEQYF; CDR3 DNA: TGCGCCAGCAGCCGGGACAGGGGAAACTACGAGCAGTACTTC
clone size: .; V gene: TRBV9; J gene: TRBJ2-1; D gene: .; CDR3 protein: CASSSHRGMAWMNEQFF; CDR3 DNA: TGTGCCAGCAGCTCCCACCGCGGGATGGCGTGGATGAATGAGCAGTTCTTC
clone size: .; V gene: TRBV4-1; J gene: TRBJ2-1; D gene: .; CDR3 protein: CASSLRNKRSPYNEQFF; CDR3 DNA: TGCGCCAGCAGCCTCCGGAACAAGCGGAGCCCCTACAATGAGCAGTTCTTC
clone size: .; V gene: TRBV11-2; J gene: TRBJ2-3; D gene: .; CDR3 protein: CASSLYSGDTQYF; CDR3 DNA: TGTGCCAGCAGCTTATATAGCGGAGATACGCAGTATTTT
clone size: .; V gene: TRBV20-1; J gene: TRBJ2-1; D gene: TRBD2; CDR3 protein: CSASFSGRRLDEQFF; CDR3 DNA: TGCAGTGCTAGTTTTTCCGGGAGGAGGCTGGATGAGCAGTTCTTC
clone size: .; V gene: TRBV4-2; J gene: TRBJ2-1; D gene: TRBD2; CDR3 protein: CASSQVLAGGDNEQFF; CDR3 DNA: TGTGCCAGCAGCCAAGTCTTAGCGGGGGGGGACAATGAGCAGTTCTTC
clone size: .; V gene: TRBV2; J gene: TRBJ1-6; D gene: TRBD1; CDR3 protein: CASSPGQINSPLHF; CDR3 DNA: TGTGCCAGCAGTCCGGGACAGATAAATTCACCCCTCCACTTT
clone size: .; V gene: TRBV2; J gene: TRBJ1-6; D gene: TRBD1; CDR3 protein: CASSEVGQGNSPLHF; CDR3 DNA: TGTGCCAGCAGTGAAGTGGGACAGGGGAACTCACCCCTCCACTTT
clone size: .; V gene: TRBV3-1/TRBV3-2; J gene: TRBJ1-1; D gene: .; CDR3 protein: CASSQGGVTEAFF; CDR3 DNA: TGTGCCAGCAGCCAGGGAGGAGTCACTGAAGCTTTCTTT
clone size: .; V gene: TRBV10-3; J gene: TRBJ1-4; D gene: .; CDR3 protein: CAISDPVTNEKLFF; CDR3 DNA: TGTGCCATCAGTGACCCCGTAACTAATGAAAAACTGTTTTTT
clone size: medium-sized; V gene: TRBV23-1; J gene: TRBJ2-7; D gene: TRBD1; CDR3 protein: CASSQSGTGSYEQYF; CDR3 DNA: TGCGCCAGCAGTCAATCGGGGACAGGTTCCTACGAGCAGTACTTC
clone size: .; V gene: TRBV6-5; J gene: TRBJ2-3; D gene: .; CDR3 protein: CASRASADTQYF; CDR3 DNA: TGTGCCAGCAGAGCCTCCGCAGATACGCAGTATTTT
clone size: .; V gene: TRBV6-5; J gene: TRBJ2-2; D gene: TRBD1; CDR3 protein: CASRETGKPGELFF; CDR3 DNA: TGTGCCAGCAGAGAGACAGGGAAACCCGGGGAGCTGTTTTTT
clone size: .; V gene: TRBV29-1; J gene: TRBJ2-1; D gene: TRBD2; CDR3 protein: CSVGRGVIGNEQFF; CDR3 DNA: TGCAGCGTTGGGCGGGGGGTTATCGGCAATGAGCAGTTCTTC
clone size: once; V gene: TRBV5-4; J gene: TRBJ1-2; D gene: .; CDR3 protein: CASSSTVNYGYTF; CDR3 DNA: TGTGCCAGCAGCTCGACAGTTAACTATGGCTACACCTTC
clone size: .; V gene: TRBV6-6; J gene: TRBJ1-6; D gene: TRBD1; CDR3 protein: CASSYQVGRGVSPLHF; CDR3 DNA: TGTGCCAGCAGTTACCAGGTCGGCAGGGGGGTTTCACCCCTCCACTTT
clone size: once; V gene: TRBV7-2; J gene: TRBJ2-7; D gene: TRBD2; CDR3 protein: CASSLGGLAAYEQYF; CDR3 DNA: TGTGCCAGCAGCTTAGGGGGACTAGCGGCCTACGAGCAGTACTTC
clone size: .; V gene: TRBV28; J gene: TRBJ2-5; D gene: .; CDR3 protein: CASSLGGLYQETQYF; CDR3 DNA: TGTGCCAGCAGTTTAGGGGGCTTGTACCAAGAGACCCAGTACTTC
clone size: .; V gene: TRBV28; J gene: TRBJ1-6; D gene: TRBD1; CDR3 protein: CASRGPGGNSPLHF; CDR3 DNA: TGTGCCAGCAGGGGTCCAGGGGGGAATTCACCCCTCCACTTT
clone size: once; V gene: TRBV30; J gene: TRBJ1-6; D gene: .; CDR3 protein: CAWRHESSPLHF; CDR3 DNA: TGTGCCTGGAGACATGAATCGTCACCCCTCCACTTT
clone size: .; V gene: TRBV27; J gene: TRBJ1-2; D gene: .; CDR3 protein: CASSFVPVNAGYTF; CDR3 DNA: TGTGCCAGCAGTTTCGTGCCGGTCAACGCCGGCTACACCTTC
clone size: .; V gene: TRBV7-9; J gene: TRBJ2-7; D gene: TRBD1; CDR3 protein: CASHEGAANEQYF; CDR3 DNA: TGTGCCAGCCACGAGGGGGCGGCGAACGAGCAGTACTTC
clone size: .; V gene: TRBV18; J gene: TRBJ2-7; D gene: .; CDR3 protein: CASSPGGDHREQYF; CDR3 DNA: TGTGCCAGCTCCCCAGGAGGTGACCACCGGGAGCAGTACTTC
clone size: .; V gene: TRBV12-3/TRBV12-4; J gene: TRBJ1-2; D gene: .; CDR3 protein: CASTQSVYYGYTF; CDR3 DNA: TGTGCCAGCACCCAGTCCGTGTACTATGGCTACACCTTC
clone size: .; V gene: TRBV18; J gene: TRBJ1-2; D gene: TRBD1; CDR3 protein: CASSPLLSGTAASLGDGYTF; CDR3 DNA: TGTGCCAGCTCACCACTTCTGTCCGGGACAGCCGCTTCGCTTGGAGATGGCTACACCTTC
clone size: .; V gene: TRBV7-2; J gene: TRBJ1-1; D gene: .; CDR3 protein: CASSLAAGAPQAFF; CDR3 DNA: TGTGCCAGCAGCTTAGCCGCGGGGGCGCCTCAAGCTTTCTTT
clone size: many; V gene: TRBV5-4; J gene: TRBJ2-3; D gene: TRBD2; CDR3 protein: CASNQKGLQNTDTQYF; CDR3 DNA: TGTGCCAGCAACCAGAAGGGACTACAGAACACAGATACGCAGTATTTT
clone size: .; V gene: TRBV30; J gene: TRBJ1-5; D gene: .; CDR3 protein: CAWSVRGNSNQPQHF; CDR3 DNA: TGTGCCTGGAGTGTACGCGGTAACAGCAATCAGCCCCAGCATTTT
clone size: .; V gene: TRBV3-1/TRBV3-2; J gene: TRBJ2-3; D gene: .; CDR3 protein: CASSSGLLTGDTQYF; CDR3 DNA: TGTGCCAGCAGCTCGGGACTCCTAACGGGGGATACGCAGTATTTT
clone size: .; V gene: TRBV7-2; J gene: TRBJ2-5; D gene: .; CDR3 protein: CASSLDSRGKTQYF; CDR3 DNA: TGTGCCAGCAGCTTAGACTCCCGGGGAAAGACCCAGTACTTC
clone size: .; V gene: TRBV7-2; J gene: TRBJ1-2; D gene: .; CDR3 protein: CASRLSGGTPYGYTF; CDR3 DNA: TGTGCCAGCAGGCTAAGCGGGGGCACCCCCTATGGCTACACCTTC
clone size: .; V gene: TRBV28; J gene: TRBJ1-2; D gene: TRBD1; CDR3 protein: CASSPTTGSRPYTF; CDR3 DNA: TGTGCCAGCAGTCCAACGACAGGGTCCCGTCCCTACACCTTC
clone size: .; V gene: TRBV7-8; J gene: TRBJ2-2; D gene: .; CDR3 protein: CASSGREHTGELFF; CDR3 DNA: TGTGCCAGCAGTGGCCGGGAACACACCGGGGAGCTGTTTTTT
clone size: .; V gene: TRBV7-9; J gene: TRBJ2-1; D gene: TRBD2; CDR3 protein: CASSLLAGIEYNEQFF; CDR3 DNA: TGTGCCAGCAGCCTACTAGCGGGAATCGAATACAATGAGCAGTTCTTC
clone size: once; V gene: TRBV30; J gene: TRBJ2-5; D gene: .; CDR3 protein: CAWSTGAQETQYF; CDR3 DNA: TGTGCCTGGAGTACGGGAGCCCAAGAGACCCAGTACTTC
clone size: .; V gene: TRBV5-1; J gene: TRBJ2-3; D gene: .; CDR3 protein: CASSLGGSTTDTQYF; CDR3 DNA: TGCGCCAGCAGCTTGGGGGGCTCCACCACAGATACGCAGTATTTT
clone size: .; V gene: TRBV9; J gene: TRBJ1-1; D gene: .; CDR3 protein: CASSVEGANTEAFF; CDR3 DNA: TGTGCCAGCAGCGTAGAGGGAGCAAACACTGAAGCTTTCTTT
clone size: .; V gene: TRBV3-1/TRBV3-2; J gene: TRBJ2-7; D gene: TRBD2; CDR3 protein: CASSQLGLAGGSSYEQYF; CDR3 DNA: TGTGCCAGCAGCCAACTCGGGCTAGCGGGAGGAAGCTCCTACGAGCAGTACTTC
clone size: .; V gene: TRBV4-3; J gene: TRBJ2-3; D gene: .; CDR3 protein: CASSQDRATDTQYF; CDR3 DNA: TGCGCCAGCAGCCAAGACAGGGCGACAGATACGCAGTATTTT
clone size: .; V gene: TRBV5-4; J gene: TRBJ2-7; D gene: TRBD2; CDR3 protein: CASSFPSGRGYEQYF; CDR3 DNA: TGTGCCAGCAGCTTCCCTAGCGGGCGAGGCTACGAGCAGTACTTC